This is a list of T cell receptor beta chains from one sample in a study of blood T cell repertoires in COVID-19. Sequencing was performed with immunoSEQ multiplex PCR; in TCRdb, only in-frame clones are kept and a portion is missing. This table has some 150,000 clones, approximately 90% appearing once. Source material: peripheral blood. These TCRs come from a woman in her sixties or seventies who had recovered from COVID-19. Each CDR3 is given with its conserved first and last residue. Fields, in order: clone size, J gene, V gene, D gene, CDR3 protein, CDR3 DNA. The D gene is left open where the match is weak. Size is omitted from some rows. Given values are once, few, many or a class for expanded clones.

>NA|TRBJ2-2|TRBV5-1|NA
CASSLVKTANTGELFF
TGCGCCAGCAGCTTGGTAAAGACTGCGAACACCGGGGAGCTGTTTTTT
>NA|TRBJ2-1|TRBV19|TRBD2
CASSFSGGVLNEQFF
TGTGCCAGTAGTTTTAGCGGGGGGGTACTTAATGAGCAGTTCTTC
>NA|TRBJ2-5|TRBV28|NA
CASSPRRGETQYF
TGTGCCAGCAGTCCCCGGAGAGGGGAGACCCAGTACTTC
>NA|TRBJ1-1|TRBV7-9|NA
CASTLRAGESTEAFF
TGTGCCAGCACCCTCCGGGCAGGGGAGAGCACTGAAGCTTTCTTT
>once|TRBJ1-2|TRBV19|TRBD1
CASSIDATGFYGYTF
TGTGCCAGTAGTATAGACGCGACAGGGTTCTATGGCTACACCTTC
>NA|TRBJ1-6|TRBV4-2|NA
CASSQDYVGGSGSPLHF
TGTGCCAGCAGCCAAGATTATGTGGGGGGATCCGGTTCACCCCTCCACTTT
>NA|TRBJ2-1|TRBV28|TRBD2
CASSLVLAANNEQFF
TGTGCCAGCAGTTTAGTTCTAGCGGCTAACAATGAGCAGTTCTTC
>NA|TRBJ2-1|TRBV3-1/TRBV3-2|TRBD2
CASSLGLAGVSSYNEQFF
TGTGCCAGCAGCCTGGGGCTAGCGGGGGTGAGCTCCTACAATGAGCAGTTCTTC
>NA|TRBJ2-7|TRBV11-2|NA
CASSGAAYEQYF
TGTGCCAGCAGTGGGGCTGCCTACGAGCAGTACTTC
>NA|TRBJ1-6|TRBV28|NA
CASSFTGPENSPLHF
TGTGCCAGCAGTTTCACAGGGCCGGAAAATTCACCCCTCCACTTT
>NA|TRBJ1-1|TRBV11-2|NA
CASSSPGTEAFF
TGTGCCAGCAGCTCCCCGGGGACTGAAGCTTTCTTT
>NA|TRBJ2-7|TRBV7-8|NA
CASSLAHPLQEQYF
TGTGCCAGCAGCTTAGCGCACCCCCTCCAGGAGCAGTACTTC
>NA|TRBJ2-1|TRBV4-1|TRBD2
CASSLREADNEQFF
TGCGCCAGCAGCCTCCGGGAGGCTGACAATGAGCAGTTCTTC
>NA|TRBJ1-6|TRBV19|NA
CASSILKGNSPLHF
TGTGCCAGTAGTATCCTCAAGGGGAATTCACCCCTCCACTTT
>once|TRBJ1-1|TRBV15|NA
CATSRDQSFGDTEAFF
TGTGCCACCAGCAGAGATCAATCGTTCGGGGACACTGAAGCTTTCTTT
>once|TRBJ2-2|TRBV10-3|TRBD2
CAISGTSGGSDTGELFF
TGTGCCATCAGCGGGACTAGCGGGGGTTCGGACACCGGGGAGCTGTTTTTT
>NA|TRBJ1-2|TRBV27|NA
CASSLSGLPGHGYTF
TGTGCCAGCAGTCTATCGGGACTCCCGGGGCACGGCTACACCTTC
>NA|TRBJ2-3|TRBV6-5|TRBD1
CASRRDRGDTQYF
TGTGCCAGCAGGCGGGACAGGGGGGATACGCAGTATTTT
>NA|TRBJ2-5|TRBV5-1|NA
CASSLGAQRQETQYF
TGCGCCAGCAGCTTGGGGGCCCAAAGACAAGAGACCCAGTACTTC
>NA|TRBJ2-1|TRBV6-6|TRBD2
CASSLGTSGNNEQFF
TGTGCCAGCAGTTTAGGGACTAGCGGTAACAATGAGCAGTTCTTC
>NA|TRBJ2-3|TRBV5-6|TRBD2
CASSPTSGGSPGTDTQYF
TGTGCCAGCAGCCCAACTAGCGGGGGCTCTCCTGGCACAGATACGCAGTATTTT
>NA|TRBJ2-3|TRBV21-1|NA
CASSKGQGSTDTQYF
TGTGCCAGCAGCAAAGGACAGGGGAGCACAGATACGCAGTATTTT
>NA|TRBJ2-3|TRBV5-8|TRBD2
CASSLAGGSFSTDTQYF
TGTGCCAGCAGCTTGGCGGGGGGGTCTTTTAGCACAGATACGCAGTATTTT
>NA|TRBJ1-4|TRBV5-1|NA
CASSLWEGEKLFF
TGCGCCAGCAGCTTGTGGGAGGGAGAAAAACTGTTTTTT
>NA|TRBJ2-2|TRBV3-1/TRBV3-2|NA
CASSLRSTGELFF
TGTGCCAGCAGCCTTAGAAGTACCGGGGAGCTGTTTTTT
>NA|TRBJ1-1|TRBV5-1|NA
CASSLAAVSEAFF
TGCGCCAGCAGCTTGGCCGCGGTTTCTGAAGCTTTCTTT
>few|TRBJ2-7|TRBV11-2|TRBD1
CASSWSTGATYEQYF
TGTGCCAGCAGCTGGTCAACAGGGGCGACCTACGAGCAGTACTTC
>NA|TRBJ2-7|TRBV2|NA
CASSGQAINEQYF
TGTGCCAGCAGTGGACAGGCCATCAACGAGCAGTACTTC
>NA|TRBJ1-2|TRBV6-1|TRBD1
CASSEIPHGQVYGYTF
TGTGCCAGCAGTGAAATTCCCCATGGACAGGTCTATGGCTACACCTTC
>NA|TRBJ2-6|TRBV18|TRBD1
CASSREQGVAGANVLTF
TGTGCCAGCTCACGGGAACAGGGGGTAGCTGGGGCCAACGTCCTGACTTTC
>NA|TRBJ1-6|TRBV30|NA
CAWSWAGAGNSPLHF
TGTGCCTGGAGTTGGGCAGGGGCAGGGAATTCACCCCTCCACTTT
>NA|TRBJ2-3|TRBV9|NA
CASSVLQAITDTQYF
TGTGCCAGCAGCGTATTACAGGCAATCACAGATACGCAGTATTTT
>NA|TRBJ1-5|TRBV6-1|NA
CASSEQRNSNQPQHF
TGTGCCAGCAGTGAACAGCGGAATAGCAATCAGCCCCAGCATTTT
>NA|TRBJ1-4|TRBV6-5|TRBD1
CASRRTGGAGEKLFF
TGTGCCAGCAGGCGCACAGGGGGCGCGGGTGAAAAACTGTTTTTT
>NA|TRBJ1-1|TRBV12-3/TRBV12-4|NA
CASSFGGFTEAFF
TGTGCCAGCAGTTTTGGGGGCTTTACTGAAGCTTTCTTT
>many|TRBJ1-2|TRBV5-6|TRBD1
CASSLSGTAVSGYTF
TGTGCCAGCAGCTTATCCGGGACAGCGGTATCTGGCTACACCTTC